This TCR beta chain was sequenced for a study of T cell repertoires in cytomegalovirus infection. About the research overall: In public TCR beta signatures, there were indications of both CMV infection and matching HLA type.

TCRdb reprocessed the reads with MiXCR, giving one entry per CDR3 protein. The table records 310,000 or so distinct CDR3 sequences, 20% to 30% of them present only once. As concerns this clonotype: What it binds is not known.

Whole-study results and caveats: CMV carriers with the relevant HLA were identified by cumulative public TCR beta family frequency.

This clonotype was obtained from a human donor in good health (CMV status not recorded). Some clones in this sample may be carry-over from other donors' samples. Sequenced material: cultured PBMCs, taken from culture after CMV antigen stimulation.

The CDR3 reads CASSLVGRGEPQHF. DNA for the CDR3: TGCGCCAGCAGCTTGGTAGGTCGTGGTGAGCCCCAGCATTTT. The J gene is TRBJ1-5, the V gene TRBV5-1; D is uncertain. The CDR3 totals 14 residues. The germline V gene has CDR1 SGHRS and CDR2 YFSETQ. V was shortened by 0 bases and J by 8 bases, with 12 bases between the two germline ends.